Listed below are T cell receptor beta chains from one sample, sequenced in a study of shared clonotypes between healthy human individuals. Assay used: immunoSEQ multiplex PCR; TCRdb lists only in-frame clones, some missing. The data hold 2 million to 2.5 million clones, with approximately 96% observed a single time. Sequencing input: naive CD4+ T cells sorted from blood. The source of these receptors is a man younger than 35 in good health. Both conserved end residues are trimmed from each CDR3.

>TRBV29-1
SVDRGGGHNEQF
>TRBV4-1
ASSHGKGSGGSIFLETQY
>TRBV11-2
ASSFVGYEQY
>TRBV5-1
ASSFPSGQGETQY
>TRBV11-2
ASSLRQSPAPSEQY
>TRBV6-5
ASRDRGRREAF
>TRBV7-2
ASSFGAGTSGRNEQF
>TRBV6-1
ASSRSVTYEQY
>TRBV2
ASNGGQGDHEQY
>TRBV11-3
ASSLGRGSYNEQF
>TRBV6-1
ASRDGQGAYEQY
>TRBV2
ASHGQSNYGYT
>TRBV6-5
ASSVTGTVYEQY
>TRBV19
ASSIPQVNYGYT
>TRBV5-6
ASSLGGLAGEDTQY
>TRBV19
ASSPIGQPFYHYGYT
>TRBV6-6
ASISTGGDYGYT
>TRBV30
AWSVSGVETQY
>TRBV18
ASSPAVNTGELF
>TRBV5-1
ASSLESVYEQY
>TRBV10-2
ASMGASGSGDTQY
>TRBV7-9
ASSFGLEETQY
>TRBV7-2
ASSSLANEQF
>TRBV29-1
SVETGDAQPQH
>TRBV4-1
ASSHPPGLQYEQY
>TRBV6-6
ASSWRGMGNQPQH
>TRBV5-4
ASSEPPGQGTGELF
>TRBV6-6
ASSPREKLF
>TRBV27
ASSLWGTSGGVKTQY
>TRBV29-1
SVERWGWEGTEAF
>TRBV5-4
ASSSTLTGGNTEAF
>TRBV20-1
SAGGAGEQY
>TRBV7-9
ASSQKKTGLDEQY
>TRBV7-9
ASSTGFAYGYT
>TRBV7-9
ASSSGQEGSGANVLT
>TRBV10-2
ASTWTSPDTGELF
>TRBV6-5
ASSYRGQEY
>TRBV19
ASSVGLVGNTIY
>TRBV11-2
ASSLAAFYEQY
>TRBV7-9
ASSLTGTNTEAF
>TRBV27
ASTRGQGNEQF
>TRBV5-1
ASSLGKALMNTEAF
>TRBV7-9
ASSLRATSGLDEQF
>TRBV28
ATQQGSTYEQY
>TRBV5-6
ASSLGRRPEQY
>TRBV6-5
ASSYSGEGYT
>TRBV5-1
ASSLALAGGETQY
>TRBV10-1
ASSLAGSDTQY
>TRBV4-1
ASSPEHTGGYT
>TRBV2
ASTRITGTGKGTIY
>TRBV6-1
ASSGDWGYQETQY
>TRBV30
AWSVGDTITADTQY
>TRBV9
ASSVALLAGNTGELF
>TRBV6-4
ASSDEGDGRNPNTGELF